This TCR beta chain comes out of a study of blood T cell repertoires in COVID-19. Study-level background: In each case, the material was cDNA or gDNA derived from T cells, B-cell-depleted T cells, or PBMCs.

In the original workflow: Nucleated cell number was recorded as an estimate derived from reference gene primer amplification. Data came from immunoSEQ multiplex PCR; TCRdb stores just in-frame clones and leaves some out. The V and J calls and clone size were taken over from that table, and D and trimming were inferred from the DNA. The sample yields 200,000 to 250,000 clones, approximately 84% seen once. J lost 7 bases, V lost 3 bases, and 5 bases had no gene match. CDR3 length: 14 residues. Germline CDR1 is KGHSH and CDR2 is LQKENI. The age range of participants was about 18 to 100 years, with residence in around 22 US areas. Two negative PCRs, clearance, or symptom resolution had been documented for recovered Cohort 3 donors. This clone was seen once.

The sequenced sample was PBMCs or T cells enriched from blood (not recorded which). This receptor was identified in a man aged 35 to 55 who had recovered from COVID-19. The rearrangement joins TRBV18 to TRBJ2-1; 8 bases agree with TRBD1. The CDR3 loop reads CASSPGQEGNEQFF. CDR3 coding DNA: TGTGCCAGCTCACCGGGACAGGAGGGTAATGAGCAGTTCTTC. Together with reference TRBV18 and TRBJ2-1, the CDR3 gives the full variable domain: NAGVMQNPRHLVRRRGQEARLRCSPMKGHSHVYWYRQLPEEGLKFMVYLQKENIIDESGMPKERFSAEFPKEGPSILRIQQVVRGDSAAYFCASSPGQEGNEQFFGPGTRLTVL.